This T cell receptor beta chain originates from a study of blood T cell repertoires in COVID-19. Germline V lookup: CDR1 LGHNA, CDR2 YSLEER. The CDR3 spans 15 residues. V was clipped by 1 base and J by 0 bases; unmatched bases: 2. The repertoire was sequenced with immunoSEQ multiplex PCR; TCRdb's copy has only in-frame clones and lacks some. The sample has 150,000 or so clones, about four fifths seen once. The chain employs TRBV4-3 and TRBJ1-1, with 7 bases fitting TRBD1. The source of this sequence is a human donor in a cohort sampled during active COVID-19. The sequencing sample was made of peripheral blood. The CDR3 bases are TGCGCCAGCAGCCAAGGACAGGGAGTGAACACTGAAGCTTTCTTT. This gives the protein CASSQGQGVNTEAFF.